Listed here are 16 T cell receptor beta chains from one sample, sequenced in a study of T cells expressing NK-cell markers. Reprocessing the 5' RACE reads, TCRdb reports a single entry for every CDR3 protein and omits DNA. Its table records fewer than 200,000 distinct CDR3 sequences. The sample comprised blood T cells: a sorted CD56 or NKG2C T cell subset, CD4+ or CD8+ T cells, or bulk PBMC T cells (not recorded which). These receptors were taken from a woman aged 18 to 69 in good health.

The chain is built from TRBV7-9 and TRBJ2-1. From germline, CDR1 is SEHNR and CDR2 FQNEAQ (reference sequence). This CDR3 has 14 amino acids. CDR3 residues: CASSAITTYNEQFF. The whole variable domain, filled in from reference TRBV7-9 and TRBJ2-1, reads DTGVSQNPRHKITKRGQNVTFRCDPISEHNRLYWYRQTLGQGPEFLTYFQNEAQLEKSRLLSDRFSAERPKGSFSTLEIQRTEQGDSAMYLCASSAITTYNEQFFGPGTRLTVL.

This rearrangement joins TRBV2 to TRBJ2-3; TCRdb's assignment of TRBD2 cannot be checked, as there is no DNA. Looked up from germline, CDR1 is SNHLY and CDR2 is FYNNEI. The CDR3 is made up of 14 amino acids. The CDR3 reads CASRPAGATDTQYF. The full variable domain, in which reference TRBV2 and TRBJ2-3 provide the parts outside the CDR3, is EPEVTQTPSHQVTQMGQEVILRCVPISNHLYFYWYRQILGQKVEFLVSFYNNEISEKSEIFDDQFSVERPDGSNFTLKIRSTKLEDSAMYFCASRPAGATDTQYFGPGTRLTVL.

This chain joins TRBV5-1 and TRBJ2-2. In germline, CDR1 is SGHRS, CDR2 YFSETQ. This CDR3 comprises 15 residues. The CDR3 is CASSLVLGSTGELFF.

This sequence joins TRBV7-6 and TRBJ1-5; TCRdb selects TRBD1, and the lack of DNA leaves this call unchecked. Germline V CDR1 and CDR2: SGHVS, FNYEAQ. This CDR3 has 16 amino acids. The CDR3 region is CASRLVRQGCNQPQHF.

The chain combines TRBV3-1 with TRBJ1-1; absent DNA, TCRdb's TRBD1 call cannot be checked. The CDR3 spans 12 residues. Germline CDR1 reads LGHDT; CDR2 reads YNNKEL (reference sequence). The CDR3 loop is CASSQGRGEAFF.

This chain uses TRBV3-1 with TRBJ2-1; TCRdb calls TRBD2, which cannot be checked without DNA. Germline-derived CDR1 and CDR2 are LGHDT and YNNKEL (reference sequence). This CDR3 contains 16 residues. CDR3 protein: CASSQDASGGHNEQFF.

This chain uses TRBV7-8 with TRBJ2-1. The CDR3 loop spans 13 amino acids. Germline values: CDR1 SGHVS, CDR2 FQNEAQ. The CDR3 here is CASSTAGDNEQFF.

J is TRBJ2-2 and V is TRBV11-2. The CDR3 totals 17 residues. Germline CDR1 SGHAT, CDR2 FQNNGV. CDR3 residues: CASSSSGWERGAGELFF.

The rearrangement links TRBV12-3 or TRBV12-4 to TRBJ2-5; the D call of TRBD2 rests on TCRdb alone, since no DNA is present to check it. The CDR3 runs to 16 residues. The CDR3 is CASSFWGSGSQETQYF.

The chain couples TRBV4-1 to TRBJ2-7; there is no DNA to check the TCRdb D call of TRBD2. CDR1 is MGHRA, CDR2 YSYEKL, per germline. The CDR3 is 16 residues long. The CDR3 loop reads CASSQRTSGSSYEQYF.

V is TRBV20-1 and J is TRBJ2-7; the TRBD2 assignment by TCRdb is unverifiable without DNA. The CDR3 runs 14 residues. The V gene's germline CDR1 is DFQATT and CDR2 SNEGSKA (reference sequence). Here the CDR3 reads CSADPTSASYEQYF.

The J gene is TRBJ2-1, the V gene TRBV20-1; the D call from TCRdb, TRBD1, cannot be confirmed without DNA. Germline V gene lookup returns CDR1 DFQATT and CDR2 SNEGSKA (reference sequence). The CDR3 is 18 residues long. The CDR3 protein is CSARDLYGGGRPYNEQFF.

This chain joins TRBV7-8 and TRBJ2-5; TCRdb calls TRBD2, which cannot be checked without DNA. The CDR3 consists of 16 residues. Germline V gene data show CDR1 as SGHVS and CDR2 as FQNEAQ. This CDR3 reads CASSLQGLAVGETQYF.

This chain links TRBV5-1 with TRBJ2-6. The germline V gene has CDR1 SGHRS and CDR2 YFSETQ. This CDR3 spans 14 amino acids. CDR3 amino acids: CASSSQTGANVLTF.

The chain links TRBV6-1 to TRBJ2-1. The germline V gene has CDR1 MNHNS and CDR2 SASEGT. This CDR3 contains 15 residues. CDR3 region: CASSGIRSAYNEQFF.

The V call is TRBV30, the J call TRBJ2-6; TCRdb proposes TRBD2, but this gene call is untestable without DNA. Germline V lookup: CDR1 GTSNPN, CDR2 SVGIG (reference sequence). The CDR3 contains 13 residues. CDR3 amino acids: CAWSVGPANVLTF. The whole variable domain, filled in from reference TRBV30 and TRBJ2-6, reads SQTIHQWPATLVQPVGSPLSLECTVEGTSNPNLYWYRQAAGRGLQLLFYSVGIGQISSEVPQNLSASRPQDRQFILSSKKLLLSDSGFYLCAWSVGPANVLTFGAGSRLTVL.